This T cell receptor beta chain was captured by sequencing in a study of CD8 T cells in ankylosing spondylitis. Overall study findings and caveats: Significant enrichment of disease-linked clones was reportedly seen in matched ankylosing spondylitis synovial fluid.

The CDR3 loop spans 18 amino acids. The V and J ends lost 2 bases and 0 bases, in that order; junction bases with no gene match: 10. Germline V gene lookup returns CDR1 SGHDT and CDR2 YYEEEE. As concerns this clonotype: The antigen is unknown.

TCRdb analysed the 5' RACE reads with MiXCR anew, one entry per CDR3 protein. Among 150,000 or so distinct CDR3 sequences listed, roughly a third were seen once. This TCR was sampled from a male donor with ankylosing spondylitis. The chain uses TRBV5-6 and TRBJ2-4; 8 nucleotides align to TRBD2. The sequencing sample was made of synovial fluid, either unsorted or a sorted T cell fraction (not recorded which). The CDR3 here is CASSFVAGGLLAKNIQYF. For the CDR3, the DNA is TGTGCCAGCAGCTTCGTGGCGGGGGGCTTACTAGCCAAAAACATTCAGTACTTC.